This T cell receptor beta chain was recorded in a study of control samples from healthy donors and cancer patients. Sequenced by immunoSEQ multiplex PCR; TCRdb stores in-frame clones only, minus some. The sample has about 130,000 clones; over 90% are singletons. CDR1 is SGHAT and CDR2 is FQDESV in the germline V gene (reference sequence). The CDR3 has 15 residues. Trimming took off 5 bases at V and 6 bases at J, with 20 bases between the two ends. The rearrangement links TRBV11-1 to TRBJ2-7; D is possibly TRBD1 (6 bases). Sequencing was performed on PBMCs. This TCR was recovered from a man aged 55 to 69 with colorectal cancer. The CDR3 bases are TGTGCCAGCAGCCTCTCGGGGATCACAGGGCCCGAGCAGTACTTC. Its translation is CASSLSGITGPEQYF.